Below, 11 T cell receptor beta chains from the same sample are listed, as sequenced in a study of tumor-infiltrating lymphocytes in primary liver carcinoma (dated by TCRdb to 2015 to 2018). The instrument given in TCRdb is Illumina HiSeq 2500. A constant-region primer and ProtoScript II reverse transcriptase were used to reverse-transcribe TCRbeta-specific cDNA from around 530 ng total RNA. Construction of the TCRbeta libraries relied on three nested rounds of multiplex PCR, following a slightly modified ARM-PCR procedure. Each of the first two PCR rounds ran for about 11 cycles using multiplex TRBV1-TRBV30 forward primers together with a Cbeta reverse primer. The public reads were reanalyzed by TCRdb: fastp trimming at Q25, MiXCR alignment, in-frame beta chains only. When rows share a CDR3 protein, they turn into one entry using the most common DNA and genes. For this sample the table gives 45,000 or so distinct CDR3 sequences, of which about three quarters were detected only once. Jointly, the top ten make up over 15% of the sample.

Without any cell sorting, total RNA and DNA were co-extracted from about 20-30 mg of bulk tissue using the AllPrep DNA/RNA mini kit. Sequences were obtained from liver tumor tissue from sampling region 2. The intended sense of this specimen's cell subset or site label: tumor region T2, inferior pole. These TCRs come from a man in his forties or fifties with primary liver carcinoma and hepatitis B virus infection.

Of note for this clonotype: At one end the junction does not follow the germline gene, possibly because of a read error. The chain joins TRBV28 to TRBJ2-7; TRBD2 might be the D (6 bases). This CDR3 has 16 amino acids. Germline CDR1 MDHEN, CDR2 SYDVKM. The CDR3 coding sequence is TGTGTCAGCAGTTCCACAGGCGCCTCCGGGAGTTACGACCAGTACTTC. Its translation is CVSSSTGASGSYDQYF.

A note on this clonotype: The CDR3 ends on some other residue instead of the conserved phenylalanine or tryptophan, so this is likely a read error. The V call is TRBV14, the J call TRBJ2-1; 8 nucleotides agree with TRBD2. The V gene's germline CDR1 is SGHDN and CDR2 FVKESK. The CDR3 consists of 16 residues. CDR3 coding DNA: TGTGTCAGCAGTGCCGTAGCGGGATGGGTAAACAATGGGCAGTTCTCC. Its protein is CVSSAVAGWVNNGQFS.

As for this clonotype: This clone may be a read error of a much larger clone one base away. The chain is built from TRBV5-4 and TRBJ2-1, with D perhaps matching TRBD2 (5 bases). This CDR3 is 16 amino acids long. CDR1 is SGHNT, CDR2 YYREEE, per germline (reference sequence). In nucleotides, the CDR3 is TGTGCCAGGAGCTCCACTGCGGCTAGCTCCTACAGTGAGCAGTTCTTC. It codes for CARSSTAASSYSEQFF.

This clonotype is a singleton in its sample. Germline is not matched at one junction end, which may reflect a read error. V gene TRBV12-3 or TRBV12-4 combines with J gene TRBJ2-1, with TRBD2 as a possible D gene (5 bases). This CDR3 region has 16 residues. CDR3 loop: CASSLRRTRGHNEQFF. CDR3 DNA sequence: TGCGCCAGCAGTTTAAGAAGGACTCGCGGCCACAATGAGCAGTTCTTC.

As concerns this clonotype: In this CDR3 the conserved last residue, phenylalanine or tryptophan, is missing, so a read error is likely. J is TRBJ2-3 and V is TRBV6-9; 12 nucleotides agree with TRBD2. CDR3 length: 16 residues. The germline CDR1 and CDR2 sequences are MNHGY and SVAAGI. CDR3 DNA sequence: TGTGCTAGCAGTTCCCGACTAGCGGGGGGCACAGATACGCAGTATCTT. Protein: CASSSRLAGGTDTQYL.

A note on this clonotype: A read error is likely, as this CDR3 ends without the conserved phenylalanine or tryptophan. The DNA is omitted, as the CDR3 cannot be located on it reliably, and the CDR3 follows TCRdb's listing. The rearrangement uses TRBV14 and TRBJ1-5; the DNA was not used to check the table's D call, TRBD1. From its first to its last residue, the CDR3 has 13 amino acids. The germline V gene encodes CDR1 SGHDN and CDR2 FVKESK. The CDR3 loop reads CASSQGQGQPKHL.

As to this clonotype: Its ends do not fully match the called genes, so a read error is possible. The CDR3 nucleotides read TGTGCCAGCAGCTTAGACAACTCTGGAAACACCCTATATTTT. Its translation: CASSLDNSGNTLYF. The chain carries TRBV7-6 and TRBJ1-3; D is unclear. The CDR3 contains 14 residues. In germline, CDR1 is SGHVS, CDR2 FNYEAQ.

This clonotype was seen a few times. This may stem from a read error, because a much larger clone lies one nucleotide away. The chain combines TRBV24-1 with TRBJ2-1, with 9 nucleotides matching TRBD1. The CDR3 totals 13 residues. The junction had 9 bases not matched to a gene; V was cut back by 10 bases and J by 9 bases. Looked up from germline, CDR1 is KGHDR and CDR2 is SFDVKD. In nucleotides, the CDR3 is TGTGCCACTAAGGGACAGGGTGGCAGTGAGCAGTTCTTC. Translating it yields CATKGQGGSEQFF.

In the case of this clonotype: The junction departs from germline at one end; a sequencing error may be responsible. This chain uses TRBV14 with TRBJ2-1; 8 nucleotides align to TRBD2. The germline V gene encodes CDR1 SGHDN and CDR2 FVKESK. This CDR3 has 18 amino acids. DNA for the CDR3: TGTACCAGCAGTCATGTGGGTACCAGCGGGAGATATTACAATGAGCAGTTCTTC. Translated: CTSSHVGTSGRYYNEQFF.

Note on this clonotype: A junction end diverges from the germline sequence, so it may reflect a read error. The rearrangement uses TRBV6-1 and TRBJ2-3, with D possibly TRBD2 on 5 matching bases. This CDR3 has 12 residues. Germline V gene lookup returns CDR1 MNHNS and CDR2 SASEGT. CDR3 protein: CTSRDFTDTQYF. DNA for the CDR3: TGTACCAGCCGGGATTTCACAGATACGCAGTATTTT.

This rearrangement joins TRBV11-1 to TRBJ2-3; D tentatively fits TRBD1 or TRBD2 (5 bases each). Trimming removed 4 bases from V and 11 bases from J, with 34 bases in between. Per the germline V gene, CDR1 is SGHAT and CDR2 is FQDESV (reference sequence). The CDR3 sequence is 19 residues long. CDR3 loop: CASSSGGSSVEARTGKQYF. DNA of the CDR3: TGTGCCAGCAGCTCTGGGGGAAGCTCTGTTGAAGCCCGCACAGGTAAGCAGTATTTT.